The 6 T cell receptor beta chains below were found in one sample sequenced in a study of T cell responses to AZD1222 COVID-19 vaccine. Clones were read by immunoSEQ multiplex PCR, and TCRdb kept only the in-frame ones, dropping some. Counted here are around 100,000 clones, around 87% occurring once; the ten biggest clones make up about 8.4%. This specimen was peripheral blood, taken on day 0 of AZD1222 vaccination. These receptors were obtained from an adult in good health.

The chain links TRBV18 to TRBJ1-6; D ambiguous. V dropped 5 bases and J dropped 7 bases, with 12 bases sitting between them. The CDR3 has 14 residues. Germline lookup yields CDR1 KGHSH and CDR2 LQKENI. The CDR3 sequence is CASSAGSANSPLHF. CDR3 sequence (DNA): TGTGCCAGCTCAGCTGGGTCTGCCAATTCACCCCTCCACTTT.

The CDR3 region is CSGGQGHEQYF. In nucleotides, the CDR3 is TGCAGCGGTGGACAGGGCCACGAGCAGTACTTC. The chain joins TRBV29-1 to TRBJ2-7, with 8 bases matching TRBD1. J lost 5 bases, V lost 7 bases, and 4 bases had no gene match. Germline V lookup: CDR1 SQVTM, CDR2 ANQGSEA. The CDR3 consists of 11 residues.

In DNA, the CDR3 is TGTGCCAGCAGCCCGGCAGGTTGGGCGACAGATACGCAGTATTTT. Protein product: CASSPAGWATDTQYF. The chain employs TRBV5-5 and TRBJ2-3, with D uncertain. The germline V gene has CDR1 SGHKS and CDR2 YYEKEE (reference sequence). The CDR3 has 15 amino acids. The V end lost 4 bases, the J end lost 3 bases, and 15 bases lay between the germline ends.

This chain links TRBV6-5 with TRBJ1-2; D remains unclear. The CDR3 length is 16 residues. Trimming pared 4 bases from V and 4 bases from J, leaving 19 bases between. The germline gives CDR1 MNHEY, CDR2 SVGAGI. CDR3 DNA: TGTGCCAGCAGTTTCAATGACCCGATTTTAGGCTATGGCTACACCTTC. Its translation: CASSFNDPILGYGYTF.

The CDR3 nucleotides are TGTGCCAGCAGTCGAACAGGGTACCAAGAGACCCAGTACTTC. Protein product: CASSRTGYQETQYF. J is TRBJ2-5 and V is TRBV7-9; TRBD1 might be the D (6 bases). CDR3 length: 14 residues. Trimming removed 6 bases at V and 0 bases at J, with 11 bases between. CDR1 and CDR2 from the germline V gene are SEHNR and FQNEAQ (reference sequence).

This chain uses TRBV7-8 with TRBJ2-1; weak D call: TRBD1 (5 bases). Germline-derived CDR1 and CDR2 are SGHVS and FQNEAQ. The CDR3 loop spans 17 amino acids. The V gene lost 1 base and the J gene lost 4 bases, with 17 bases spanning the gap. For the CDR3, the DNA is TGTGCCAGCAGCTTAGTTTGGGGCGGTATCTCATACAATGAGCAGTTCTTC. This codes for CASSLVWGGISYNEQFF.